These 9 T cell receptor beta chains share one sample of origin, sequenced in a study of CD8 T cells in cerebrospinal fluid in Alzheimer's disease. TCRdb derives one entry per CDR3 protein from the 10x single-cell sequencing reads, leaving out DNA. The sample is made up of about 850 distinct CDR3 sequences, and the top ten hold more than 9% of it. Sequences were obtained from cerebrospinal fluid. All receptors come from a human donor with Parkinson's disease.

In terms of frequency, this clonotype is medium-sized. This chain links TRBV5-4 with TRBJ2-7. Germline V gene lookup returns CDR1 SGHNT and CDR2 YYREEE (reference sequence). CDR3 length equals 12 residues. CDR3 in amino acids: CASSYASYEQYF.

According to its frequency, this clonotype is large. V usage is TRBV20-1 and J usage is TRBJ2-1; the TRBD2 assignment by TCRdb is unverifiable without DNA. The CDR3 extends over 15 amino acids. Germline V CDR1 and CDR2: DFQATT, SNEGSKA (reference sequence). CDR3 in amino acids: CSARAPAGARNEQFF.

This clonotype counts as large by frequency. The chain carries TRBV11-2 and TRBJ2-6; TCRdb returns TRBD1, unconfirmable since there is no DNA. Germline-derived CDR1 and CDR2 are SGHAT and FQNNGV. This CDR3 contains 17 residues. CDR3 protein: CASSTHRGGTGANVLTF.

This clonotype is identified as large (0.1 to 1%) from frequency. The chain has TRBV20-1 and TRBJ1-2. In germline, CDR1 is DFQATT, CDR2 SNEGSKA (reference sequence). The CDR3 consists of 13 residues. CDR3: CSADREGFYGYTF.

By frequency, this clonotype is medium-sized. The chain employs TRBV27 and TRBJ2-1; TCRdb designates TRBD1, a call that cannot be tested without DNA. The CDR3 is 13 amino acids. CDR1 and CDR2 (germline): MNHEY, SMNVEV (reference sequence). The CDR3 is CASSSSQGFASFF.

This clonotype is medium-sized by frequency. V and J are TRBV5-6 and TRBJ2-1; the TCRdb call, TRBD2, lacks DNA for checking. The CDR3 contains 14 residues. CDR1 and CDR2 (germline): SGHDT, YYEEEE. CDR3 in amino acids: CASSSGTLYNEQFF.

This clonotype is classed as medium-sized (0.01 to 0.1%) by frequency. The rearrangement joins TRBV9 to TRBJ1-2; TCRdb names TRBD1, which stays unverified in the absence of DNA. The CDR3 runs 13 residues. Germline lookup yields CDR1 SGDLS and CDR2 YYNGEE. CDR3 amino acids: CASRTPQGRGYTF.

The rearrangement joins TRBV6-5 to TRBJ2-1; TCRdb returns TRBD2, unconfirmable since there is no DNA. The CDR3 loop spans 16 amino acids. CDR1 and CDR2 (germline): MNHEY, SVGAGI. This chain's CDR3 is CASPNGGLAGNNEQFF.

The J gene is TRBJ2-7, the V gene TRBV20-1; absent DNA, TCRdb's TRBD2 call cannot be checked. There are 16 residues in the CDR3. The germline gives CDR1 DFQATT, CDR2 SNEGSKA (reference sequence). The CDR3 loop reads CSAADPTSGSQYEQYF.